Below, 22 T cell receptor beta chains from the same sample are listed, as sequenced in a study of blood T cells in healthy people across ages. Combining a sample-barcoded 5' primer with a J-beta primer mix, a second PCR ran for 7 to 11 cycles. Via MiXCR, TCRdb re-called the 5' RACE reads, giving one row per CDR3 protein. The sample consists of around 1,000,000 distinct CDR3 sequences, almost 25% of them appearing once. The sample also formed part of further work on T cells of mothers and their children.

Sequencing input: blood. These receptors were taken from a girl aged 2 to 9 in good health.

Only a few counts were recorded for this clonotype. CDR3 protein: CASSPRRLTGEQFF. In nucleotides, the CDR3 is TGTGCCAGCAGCCCGAGACGTTTAACAGGGGAGCAGTTCTTC. This chain joins TRBV7-2 and TRBJ2-1; possibly TRBD1 for D (6 bases). The germline V gene has CDR1 SGHTA and CDR2 FQGNSA. The CDR3 length is 14 residues. The ends were cut back, 5 bases at V and 10 bases at J, with 18 bases in the middle.

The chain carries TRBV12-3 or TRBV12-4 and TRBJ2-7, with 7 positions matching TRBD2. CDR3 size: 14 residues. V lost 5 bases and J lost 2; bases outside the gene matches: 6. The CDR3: CASSTGLQAYEQYF. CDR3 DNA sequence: TGTGCCAGCAGTACGGGACTACAAGCCTACGAGCAGTACTTC.

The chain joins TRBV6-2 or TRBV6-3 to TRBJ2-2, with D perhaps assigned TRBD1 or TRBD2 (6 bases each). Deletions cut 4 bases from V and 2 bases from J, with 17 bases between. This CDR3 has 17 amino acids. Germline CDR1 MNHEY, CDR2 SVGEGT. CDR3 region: CASSSPLWGANTGELFF. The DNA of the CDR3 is TGTGCCAGCAGTTCGCCTTTATGGGGGGCAAACACCGGGGAGCTGTTTTTT.

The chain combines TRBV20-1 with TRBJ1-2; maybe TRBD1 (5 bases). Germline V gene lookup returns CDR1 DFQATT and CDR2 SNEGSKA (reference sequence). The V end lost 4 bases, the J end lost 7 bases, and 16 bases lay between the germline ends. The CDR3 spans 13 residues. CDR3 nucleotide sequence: TGCAGTGCTACGGGACCCTTGGCGGGTGGCTACACCTTC. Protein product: CSATGPLAGGYTF.

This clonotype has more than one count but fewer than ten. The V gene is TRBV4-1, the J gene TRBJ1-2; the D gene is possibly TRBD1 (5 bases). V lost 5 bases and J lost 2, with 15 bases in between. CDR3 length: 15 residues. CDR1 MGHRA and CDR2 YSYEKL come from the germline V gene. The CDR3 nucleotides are TGCGCCAGCAGCACGAAACCTGAGGGGAACTATGGCTACACCTTC. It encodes CASSTKPEGNYGYTF.

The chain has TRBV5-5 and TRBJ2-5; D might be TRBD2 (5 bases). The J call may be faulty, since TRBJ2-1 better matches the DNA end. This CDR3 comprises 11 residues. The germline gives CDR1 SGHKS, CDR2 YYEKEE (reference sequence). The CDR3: CASSREVEQFF. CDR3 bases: TGTGCCAGCAGCCGGGAAGTGGAGCAGTTCTTC.

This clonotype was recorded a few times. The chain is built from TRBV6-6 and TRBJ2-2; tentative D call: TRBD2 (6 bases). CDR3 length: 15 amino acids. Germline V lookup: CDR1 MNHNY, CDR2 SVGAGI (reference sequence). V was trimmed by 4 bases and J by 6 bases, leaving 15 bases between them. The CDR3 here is CASSSRAGGAGELFF. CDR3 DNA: TGTGCCAGCAGTTCACGGGCCGGAGGGGCCGGGGAGCTGTTTTTT.

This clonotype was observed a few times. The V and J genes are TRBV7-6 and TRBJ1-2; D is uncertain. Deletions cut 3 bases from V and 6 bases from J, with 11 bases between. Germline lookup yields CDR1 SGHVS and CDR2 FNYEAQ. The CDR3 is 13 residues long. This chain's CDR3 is CASSFRLEHGYTF. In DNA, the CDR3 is TGTGCCAGCAGCTTCAGACTGGAGCATGGCTACACCTTC. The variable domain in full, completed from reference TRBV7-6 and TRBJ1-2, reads GAGVSQSPRYKVTKRGQDVALRCDPISGHVSLYWYRQALGQGPEFLTYFNYEAQQDKSGLPNDRFSAERPEGSISTLTIQRTEQRDSAMYRCASSFRLEHGYTFGSGTRLTVV.

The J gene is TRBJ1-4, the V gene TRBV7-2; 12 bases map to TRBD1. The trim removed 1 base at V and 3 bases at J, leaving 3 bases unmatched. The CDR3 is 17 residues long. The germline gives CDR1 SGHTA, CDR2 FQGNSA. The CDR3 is CASSLVGQGASNEKLFF. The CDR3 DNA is TGTGCCAGCAGCTTAGTGGGACAGGGGGCGTCTAATGAAAAACTGTTTTTT.

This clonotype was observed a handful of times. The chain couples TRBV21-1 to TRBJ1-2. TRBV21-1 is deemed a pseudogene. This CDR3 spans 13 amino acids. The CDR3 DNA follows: TGTGCCAGCAGCAAAGTCCTGGGCTATGGCTACACCTTC. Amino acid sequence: CASSKVLGYGYTF.

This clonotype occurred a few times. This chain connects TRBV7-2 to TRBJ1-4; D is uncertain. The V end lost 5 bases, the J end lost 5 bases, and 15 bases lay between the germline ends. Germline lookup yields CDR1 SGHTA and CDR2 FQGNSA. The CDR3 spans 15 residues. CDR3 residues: CASSPIGPHNEKLFF. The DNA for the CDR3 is TGTGCCAGCAGCCCGATAGGGCCCCACAATGAAAAACTGTTTTTT.

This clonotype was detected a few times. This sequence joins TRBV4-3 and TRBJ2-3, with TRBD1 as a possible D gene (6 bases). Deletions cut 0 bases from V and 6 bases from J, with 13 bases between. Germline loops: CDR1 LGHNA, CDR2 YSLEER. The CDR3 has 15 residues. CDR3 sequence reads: CASSQDGTGSDTQYF. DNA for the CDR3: TGCGCCAGCAGCCAAGATGGAACAGGGTCGGATACGCAGTATTTT.

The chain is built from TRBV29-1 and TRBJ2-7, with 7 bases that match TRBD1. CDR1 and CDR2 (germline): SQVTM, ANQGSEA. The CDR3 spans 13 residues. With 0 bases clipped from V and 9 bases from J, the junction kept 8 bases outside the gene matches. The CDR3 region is CSVEETGVEVQYF. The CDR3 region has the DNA TGCAGCGTTGAAGAAACAGGGGTTGAGGTGCAGTACTTC.

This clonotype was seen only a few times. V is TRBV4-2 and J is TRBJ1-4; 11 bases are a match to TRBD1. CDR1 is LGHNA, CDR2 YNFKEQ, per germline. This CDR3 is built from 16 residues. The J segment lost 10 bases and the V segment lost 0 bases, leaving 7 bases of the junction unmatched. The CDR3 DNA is TGTGCCAGCAGCCAAGATGGCGGGACAGGGGGTAGAAAACTGTTTTTT. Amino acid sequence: CASSQDGGTGGRKLFF.

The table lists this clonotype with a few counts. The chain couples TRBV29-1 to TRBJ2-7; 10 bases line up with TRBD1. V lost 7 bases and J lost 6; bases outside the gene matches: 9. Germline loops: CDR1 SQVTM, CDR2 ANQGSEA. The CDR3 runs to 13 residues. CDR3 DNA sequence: TGCAGCGCCAATGACAGGGGGCTGGGCGAGCAGTACTTC. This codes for CSANDRGLGEQYF.

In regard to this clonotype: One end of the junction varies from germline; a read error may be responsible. The CDR3 nucleotides are TGTGCCACCAGTGACGGACTAGCGGGACCGACTAGCACAGATACACAGTATTTT. This codes for CATSDGLAGPTSTDTQYF. The chain links TRBV24-1 to TRBJ2-3, with 12 nucleotides matching TRBD2. This CDR3 has 18 residues. Germline V CDR1 and CDR2: KGHDR, SFDVKD.

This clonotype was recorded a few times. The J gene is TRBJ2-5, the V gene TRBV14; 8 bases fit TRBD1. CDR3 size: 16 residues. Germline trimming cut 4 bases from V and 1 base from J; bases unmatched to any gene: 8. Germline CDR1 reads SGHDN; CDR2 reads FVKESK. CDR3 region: CASSPLEQGVQETQYF. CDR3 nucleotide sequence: TGTGCCAGCAGCCCCCTGGAACAGGGGGTCCAAGAGACCCAGTACTTC.

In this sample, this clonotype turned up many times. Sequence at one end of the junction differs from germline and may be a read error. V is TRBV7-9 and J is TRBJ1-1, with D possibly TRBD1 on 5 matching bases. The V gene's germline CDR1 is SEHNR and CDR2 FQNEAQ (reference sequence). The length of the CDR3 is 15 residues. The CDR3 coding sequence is TGTGCCAGCAGTTTAGAAGGGAGGGGGAACACTGAAGCTTTCTTT. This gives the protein CASSLEGRGNTEAFF.

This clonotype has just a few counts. This CDR3 reads CASSLRSRTNTEAFF. CDR3 nucleotide sequence: TGTGCCAGCAGCTTAAGGTCCCGGACGAACACTGAAGCTTTCTTT. The genes are TRBV7-2 and TRBJ1-1; D remains ambiguous. V was clipped by 2 bases and J by 1 base, with 11 bases between them. The CDR3 has 15 amino acids. Germline V lookup: CDR1 SGHTA, CDR2 FQGNSA. Full variable domain (remainder filled in from reference TRBV7-2 and TRBJ1-1): GAGVSQSPSNKVTEKGKDVELRCDPISGHTALYWYRQSLGQGLEFLIYFQGNSAPDKSGLPSDRFSAERTGGSVSTLTIQRTQQEDSAVYLCASSLRSRTNTEAFFGQGTRLTVV.

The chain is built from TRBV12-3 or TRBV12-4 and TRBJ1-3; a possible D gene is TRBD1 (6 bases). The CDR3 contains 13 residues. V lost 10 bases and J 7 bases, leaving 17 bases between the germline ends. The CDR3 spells CATTVRGANTIYF. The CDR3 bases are TGTGCCACCACCGTTCGGGGGGCGAACACCATATATTTT.

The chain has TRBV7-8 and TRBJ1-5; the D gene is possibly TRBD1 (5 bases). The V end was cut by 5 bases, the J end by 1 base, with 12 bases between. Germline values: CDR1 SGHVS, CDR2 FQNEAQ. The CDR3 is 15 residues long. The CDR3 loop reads CASSDAGESNQPQHF. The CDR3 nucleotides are TGTGCCAGCAGCGACGCGGGGGAAAGCAATCAGCCCCAGCATTTT.

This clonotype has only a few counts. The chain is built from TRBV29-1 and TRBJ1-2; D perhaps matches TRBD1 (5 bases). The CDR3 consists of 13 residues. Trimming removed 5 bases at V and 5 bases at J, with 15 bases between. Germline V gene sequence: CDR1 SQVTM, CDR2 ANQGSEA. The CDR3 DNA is TGCAGCGTTCTACCGCCAGGGATGTATGGCTACACCTTC. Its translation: CSVLPPGMYGYTF. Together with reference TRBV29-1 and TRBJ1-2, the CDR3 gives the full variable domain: SAVISQKPSRDICQRGTSLTIQCQVDSQVTMMFWYRQQPGQSLTLIATANQGSEATYESGFVIDKFPISRPNLTFSTLTVSNMSPEDSSIYLCSVLPPGMYGYTFGSGTRLTVV.